The entry that follows covers one TCR beta chain sequence. The data were taken from a study of blood T cell repertoires in COVID-19. Study details: T cells, B-cell-depleted T cells, or PBMCs supplied cDNA or gDNA.

The table came from immunoSEQ multiplex PCR; TCRdb's copy has only in-frame clones and leaves some out. The table records hundreds of thousands of clones, 75% to 90% of them present only once. The CDR3 has 17 residues. Germline CDR1 reads LGHNA; CDR2 reads YNFKEQ. V shed 0 bases and J shed 0 bases, with 12 bases lying between them. Sequences were obtained from PBMCs or T cells enriched from blood (not recorded which). This rearrangement joins TRBV4-2 to TRBJ1-3; tentative D call: TRBD1 (5 bases). The receptor comes from a woman in her 50s who had recovered from COVID-19. CDR3 in amino acids: CASSQESQQVSGNTIYF. In DNA, the CDR3 is TGTGCCAGCAGCCAAGAAAGTCAACAGGTCTCTGGAAACACCATATATTTT.